This T cell receptor (beta chain) was sequenced for a study of T-cell reconstitution after alpha-beta-depleted transplantation in children. Study-wide findings and caveats: Expanded graft clones numbering several hundred reportedly gave rise to alpha-beta T cells about two months after transplant. The authors attributed T-cell counts and diversity one year after transplant mostly to newly produced T cells. From surviving recipient T cells and thymic progenitors came the high day-60 TCRbeta diversity observed in some patients.

This clonotype was recorded at least ten times. What it binds is unknown. V lost 7 bases and J 2 bases, leaving 15 bases between the germline ends. Germline lookup yields CDR1 SQVTM and CDR2 ANQGSEA. CDR3 length equals 14 residues. Unique molecular identifiers were used to barcode this TCRbeta library. TCRdb analysed the PCR reads with MiXCR anew, one entry per CDR3 protein. The table lists about 250,000 distinct CDR3 sequences, approximately 24% of them singletons. V is TRBV29-1 and J is TRBJ2-1; D might be TRBD2 (6 bases). This specimen consisted of PBMCs, mostly from graft donor cells, obtained 360 days after TCRalphabeta/CD19-depleted stem cell transplant. The clonotype was recovered from a female patient younger than 10 who had a stem cell transplant for congenital amegakaryocytic thrombocytopenia, so the T cells may come from the graft donor. CDR3 residues: CSGAYREPYNEQFF. DNA for the CDR3: TGCAGCGGTGCTTATCGGGAGCCCTACAATGAGCAGTTCTTC.